The following is a TCR beta chain sequence with its context. Its antigen is undetermined. Looked up from germline, CDR1 is SGHRS and CDR2 is YFSETQ. This CDR3 has 14 amino acids. V lost 4 bases and J 3 bases, leaving 13 bases between the germline ends. The data are from a study of T-cell memory formation after mild COVID-19. Study-level findings and limits: Chiefly within CM and EM were the contracting CD4+ clones; CD8+ ones were within EMRA.

TCRdb reanalysed the 5' RACE reads using MiXCR and keeps one entry per CDR3 protein. Seen here are fewer than 400,000 distinct CDR3 sequences, approximately 12% observed once, and the top ten hold about 21%. The TCR was taken from a man younger than 35 who had mild COVID-19 (a few samples of this study predate the infection). Cell type and time point are not known. Sequenced sample: PBMCs or a T cell subset sorted from them (not recorded which). This sequence joins TRBV5-1 and TRBJ2-5; either TRBD1 or TRBD2 may fit D (5 bases each). CDR3 residues: CASSTDGTEETQYF. CDR3 coding DNA: TGCGCCAGCAGCACCGACGGGACGGAAGAGACCCAGTACTTC.